This T cell receptor beta chain was recovered during a study of blood T cell repertoires in COVID-19. Germline V gene sequence: CDR1 SGHRS, CDR2 YFSETQ. This CDR3 is 13 amino acids long. V lost 0 bases and J lost 4, with 5 bases in between. Libraries were prepared by immunoSEQ multiplex PCR; TCRdb keeps only in-frame clonotypes and omits some of them. The sample contains 35,000 to 45,000 clones, 91% of which appear only once. The clonotype originates from a woman of 80 years or more with acute or convalescent COVID-19. This chain connects TRBV5-1 to TRBJ1-5; D remains ambiguous. The specimen sequenced was peripheral blood. CDR3 nucleotides: TGCGCCAGCAGCTTGGGGCAGAATCAGCCCCAGCATTTT. Translated: CASSLGQNQPQHF. Filled out from reference TRBV5-1 and TRBJ1-5, the complete variable domain reads KAGVTQTPRYLIKTRGQQVTLSCSPISGHRSVSWYQQTPGQGLQFLFEYFSETQRNKGNFPGRFSGRQFSNSRSEMNVSTLELGDSALYLCASSLGQNQPQHFGDGTRLSIL.